A single sample gave rise to the 14 T cell receptor beta chains below, sequenced in a study of shared clonotypes between healthy human individuals. The method was immunoSEQ multiplex PCR; TCRdb's version includes in-frame clones alone and lacks a portion of them. Of about 610,000 clones in the sample, around 97% were seen once. The sample consisted of naive CD4+ T cells sorted from blood. Subset described: CD45RA+ positively selected. The origin of the receptors is a woman aged 30 to 39 in good health.

The gene calls are TRBV28 and TRBJ2-5, with 9 bases fitting TRBD1. The J call may be incorrect, as the DNA end agrees better with TRBJ2-7. The germline V gene has CDR1 MDHEN and CDR2 SYDVKM. The CDR3 is made up of 17 amino acids. This chain's CDR3 is CASSRPGTGTPLYEQYF. The CDR3 DNA is TGTGCCAGCAGCCGTCCCGGGACAGGGACCCCTCTCTACGAGCAGTACTTC.

The table lists this clone with a few counts. The chain uses TRBV28 and TRBJ2-7; no firm D call. CDR3 length: 11 residues. Trimming pared 5 bases from V and 7 bases from J, leaving 9 bases between. Germline CDR1 is MDHEN and CDR2 is SYDVKM. Here the CDR3 DNA reads TGTGCCAGCAGTCCACGTACGGAGCAGTACTTC. Translation gives CASSPRTEQYF.

The rearrangement links TRBV5-5 to TRBJ2-1; D possibly matches TRBD1 or TRBD2 (6 bases each). V dropped 0 bases and J dropped 3 bases, with 16 bases sitting between them. There are 17 residues in the CDR3. Looked up from germline, CDR1 is SGHKS and CDR2 is YYEKEE (reference sequence). This CDR3 is CASSLVRGQAFYNEQFF. The DNA of the CDR3 is TGTGCCAGCAGCTTGGTTCGGGGGCAGGCGTTCTACAATGAGCAGTTCTTC.

The chain has TRBV5-1 and TRBJ2-7, with 7 positions matching TRBD1. This CDR3 spans 13 amino acids. With 7 bases clipped from V and 4 bases from J, the junction kept 8 bases outside the gene matches. CDR1 and CDR2 from the germline V gene are SGHRS and YFSETQ. The DNA of the CDR3 is TGCGCCAGCCGCCCGGGACAGCTGTACGAGCAGTACTTC. This sequence encodes CASRPGQLYEQYF.

The rearrangement links TRBV28 to TRBJ1-5; D is unresolved. The V gene's germline CDR1 is MDHEN and CDR2 SYDVKM. V dropped 6 bases and J dropped 0 bases, with 15 bases sitting between them. The CDR3 extends over 16 amino acids. The CDR3 DNA is TGTGCCAGCAGGCCCAGCCCGTTCTTTAGCAATCAGCCCCAGCATTTT. Its translation: CASRPSPFFSNQPQHF. Drawing the rest from reference TRBV28 and TRBJ1-5, the complete variable domain is DVKVTQSSRYLVKRTGEKVFLECVQDMDHENMFWYRQDPGLGLRLIYFSYDVKMKEKGDIPEGYSVSREKKERFSLILESASTNQTSMYLCASRPSPFFSNQPQHFGDGTRLSIL.

The rearrangement uses TRBV27 and TRBJ2-7, with 7 bases fitting TRBD2. The junction had 8 bases not matched to a gene; V was cut back by 6 bases and J by 6 bases. CDR1 and CDR2 (germline): MNHEY, SMNVEV (reference sequence). This CDR3 region has 13 residues. In DNA form, the CDR3 reads TGTGCCAGCAGCAGAGGACTAGTTTCCGAGCAGTACTTC. Amino acids: CASSRGLVSEQYF.

This chain joins TRBV6-6 and TRBJ2-3; possible D gene TRBD2, 6 bases. Germline lookup yields CDR1 MNHNY and CDR2 SVGAGI (reference sequence). Trimming shortened V by 5 bases and J by 0 bases, and 15 bases separated the two germline ends. This CDR3 is 16 amino acids long. CDR3 loop: CASSRSGTLSTDTQYF. The CDR3 nucleotides read TGTGCCAGCAGTAGATCCGGGACTTTAAGCACAGATACGCAGTATTTT.

This clone was seen a few times. The chain uses TRBV2 and TRBJ2-7; TRBD1 matches 11 bases. Germline V gene sequence: CDR1 SNHLY, CDR2 FYNNEI. Losses at the gene ends were 4 bases for V and 0 bases for J; bases not matched to a gene: 2. The length of the CDR3 is 15 residues. CDR3 protein: CASSGGTGGSYEQYF. The CDR3 DNA sequence: TGTGCCAGCAGTGGGGGGACAGGGGGCTCCTACGAGCAGTACTTC.

The V and J genes are TRBV28 and TRBJ1-1; D gene uncertain. CDR1 and CDR2 from the germline V gene are MDHEN and SYDVKM. This CDR3 spans 12 amino acids. The V and J ends lost 6 bases and 7 bases respectively, with 12 bases between them. CDR3 nucleotide sequence: TGTGCCAGCAGCCTACACCCGATTGAAGCTTTCTTT. Its translation: CASSLHPIEAFF.

V gene TRBV21-1 combines with J gene TRBJ2-5. TRBV21-1 is labeled a pseudogene. The CDR3 runs to 9 residues. The CDR3 nucleotides are TGTGCCAGCAAGGAGACCCAGTACTTC. It specifies CASKETQYF.

CDR3 bases: TGTGCCAGCAGTGAAGTATACGGGAGAGGTGAGCAGTTCTTC. It translates to CASSEVYGRGEQFF. The chain recombines TRBV6-1 with TRBJ2-1; possible D gene TRBD2, 6 bases. Germline assignment: CDR1 MNHNS and CDR2 SASEGT. The CDR3 runs 14 residues. V was trimmed by 1 base and J by 9 bases, leaving 13 bases between them.

The genes are TRBV5-1 and TRBJ1-1; no firm D call. Germline V gene lookup returns CDR1 SGHRS and CDR2 YFSETQ. This CDR3 contains 14 residues. The ends were cut back, 4 bases at V and 1 base at J, with 11 bases in the middle. The CDR3 sequence: CASSPLQGNTEAFF. As DNA, the CDR3 is TGCGCCAGCAGCCCCCTACAAGGGAACACTGAAGCTTTCTTT.

This clone has just a few counts. Here the CDR3 reads CARSAGYSNQPQHF. Here the CDR3 DNA reads TGTGCCAGATCGGCCGGGTATAGCAATCAGCCCCAGCATTTT. V is TRBV4-2 and J is TRBJ1-5; D is uncertain. CDR3 length equals 14 residues. Germline-derived CDR1 and CDR2 are LGHNA and YNFKEQ. V shed 9 bases and J shed 0 bases, with 12 bases lying between them.

The chain uses TRBV28 and TRBJ1-4; no reliable D call. CDR3 length equals 14 residues. Trimming stripped 4 bases from V and 6 bases from J, with 12 bases between. Germline CDR1 and CDR2: MDHEN and SYDVKM. CDR3: CASSSPSVDEKLFF. The CDR3 DNA reads as TGTGCCAGCAGTTCACCAAGTGTGGATGAAAAACTGTTTTTT.